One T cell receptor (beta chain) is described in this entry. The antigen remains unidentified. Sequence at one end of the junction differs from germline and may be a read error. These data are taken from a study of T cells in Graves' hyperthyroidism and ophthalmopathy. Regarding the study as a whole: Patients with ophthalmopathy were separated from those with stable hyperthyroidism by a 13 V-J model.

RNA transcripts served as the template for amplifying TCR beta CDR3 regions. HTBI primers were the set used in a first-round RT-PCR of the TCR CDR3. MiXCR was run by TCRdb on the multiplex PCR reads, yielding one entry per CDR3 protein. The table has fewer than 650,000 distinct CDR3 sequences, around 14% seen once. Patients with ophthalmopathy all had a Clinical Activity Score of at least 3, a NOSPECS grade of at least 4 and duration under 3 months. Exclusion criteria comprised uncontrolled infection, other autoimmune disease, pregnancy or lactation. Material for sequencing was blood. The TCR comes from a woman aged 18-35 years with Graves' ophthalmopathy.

The CDR3 DNA reads as TGTACCAGTAGTATTGACAGTCGCCAGCCCCAGCATTTT. Translation: CTSSIDSRQPQHF. The V call is TRBV19, the J call TRBJ1-5; TRBD1 is a possible D gene (5 bases). The CDR3 runs 13 residues. The germline CDR1 and CDR2 sequences are LNHDA and SQIVND (reference sequence).